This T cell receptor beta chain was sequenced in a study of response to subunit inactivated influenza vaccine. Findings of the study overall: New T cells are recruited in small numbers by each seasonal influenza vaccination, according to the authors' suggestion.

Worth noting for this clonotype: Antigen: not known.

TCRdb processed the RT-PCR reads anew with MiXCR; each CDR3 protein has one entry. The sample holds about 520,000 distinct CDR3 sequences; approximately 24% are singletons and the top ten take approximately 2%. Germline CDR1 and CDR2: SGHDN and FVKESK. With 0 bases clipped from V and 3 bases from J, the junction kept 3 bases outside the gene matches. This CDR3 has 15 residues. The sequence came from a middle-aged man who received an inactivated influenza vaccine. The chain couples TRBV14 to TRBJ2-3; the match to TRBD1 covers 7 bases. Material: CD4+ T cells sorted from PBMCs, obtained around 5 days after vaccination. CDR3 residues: CASSQEGRGTDTQYF. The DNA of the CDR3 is TGTGCCAGCAGCCAAGAGGGCAGGGGGACAGATACGCAGTATTTT.